The rows below give T cell receptor beta chains drawn from one sample of a study of beta chain features in type 1 diabetes. The method was immunoSEQ multiplex PCR; TCRdb's version includes in-frame clones alone and lacks a portion of them. The table has fewer than 25,000 clones, roughly 66% seen once. Specimen: Tregs from blood. The receptors come from a man younger than 35 with type 1 diabetes. The CDR3 runs from the conserved cysteine through the conserved F or W. A D gene is named only where the DNA matches it firmly. Clone size is shown for a subset of rows, as once, few, many or a class of expanded clone.

clone size: medium-sized
D gene: TRBD2
V gene: TRBV7-9
J gene: TRBJ2-5
CDR3 DNA: TGTGCCAGCAGCTTTGGTAGCGGGGGGGCCAGAGAGACCCAGTACTTC
CDR3 protein: CASSFGSGGARETQYF

clone size: -
D gene: -
V gene: TRBV29-1
J gene: TRBJ2-1
CDR3 DNA: TGCAGCGTTAATTTCGGTGGTGTTGAGCAGTTCTTC
CDR3 protein: CSVNFGGVEQFF

clone size: -
D gene: TRBD1
V gene: TRBV5-4
J gene: TRBJ1-2
CDR3 DNA: TGTGCCAGCAGCTGGGACAGGGGCTATGGCTACACCTTC
CDR3 protein: CASSWDRGYGYTF

clone size: -
D gene: -
V gene: TRBV6-5
J gene: TRBJ1-1
CDR3 DNA: TGTGCCAGCAGTTACTCGGGGGGCACTGAAGCTTTCTTT
CDR3 protein: CASSYSGGTEAFF

clone size: few
D gene: -
V gene: TRBV29-1
J gene: TRBJ2-1
CDR3 DNA: TGCAGCGTTGAGGGACTGTACAATGAGCAGTTCTTC
CDR3 protein: CSVEGLYNEQFF

clone size: -
D gene: -
V gene: TRBV5-1
J gene: TRBJ2-1
CDR3 DNA: TGCGCCAGCAGCTTCCAACAAACATACTCCTACAATGAGCAGTTCTTC
CDR3 protein: CASSFQQTYSYNEQFF

clone size: few
D gene: TRBD2
V gene: TRBV7-2
J gene: TRBJ2-1
CDR3 DNA: TGTGCCAGCAGCCGTAGGACTAGTGGTAATGAGCAGTTCTTC
CDR3 protein: CASSRRTSGNEQFF

clone size: -
D gene: TRBD1
V gene: TRBV15
J gene: TRBJ2-4
CDR3 DNA: TGTGCCACCAGCACCCTCCTCTCAGGGGGCAAAAACATTCAGTACTTC
CDR3 protein: CATSTLLSGGKNIQYF

clone size: -
D gene: TRBD2
V gene: TRBV30
J gene: TRBJ2-1
CDR3 DNA: TGTGCCCAACAGGAGGGAGCGGGGATAAATGAGCAGTTCTTC
CDR3 protein: CAQQEGAGINEQFF

clone size: -
D gene: TRBD1
V gene: TRBV30
J gene: TRBJ1-5
CDR3 DNA: TGTGCCTGGAGTGTACCCGGACAGGGCCGATATCAGCCCCAGCATTTT
CDR3 protein: CAWSVPGQGRYQPQHF

clone size: -
D gene: TRBD2
V gene: TRBV2
J gene: TRBJ2-1
CDR3 DNA: TGTGCCAGCAGGACCCGACTAGCGGGCCCTCGGGATGAGCAGTTCTTC
CDR3 protein: CASRTRLAGPRDEQFF

clone size: -
D gene: -
V gene: TRBV11-2
J gene: TRBJ2-1
CDR3 DNA: TGTGCCAGCAGCCGGCTTGGCGGGGTATACAATGAGCAGTTCTTC
CDR3 protein: CASSRLGGVYNEQFF

clone size: -
D gene: -
V gene: TRBV7-2
J gene: TRBJ1-3
CDR3 DNA: TGTGCCAGCAGCTTACAGGGACTAGGTGGAAACACCATATATTTT
CDR3 protein: CASSLQGLGGNTIYF

clone size: -
D gene: TRBD2
V gene: TRBV27
J gene: TRBJ2-3
CDR3 DNA: TGTGCCAGCAGTTTCGGGACTAGCGGGGGGTTGCCGCAGTATTTT
CDR3 protein: CASSFGTSGGLPQYF

clone size: -
D gene: TRBD1
V gene: TRBV7-9
J gene: TRBJ1-2
CDR3 DNA: TGTGCCAGCAGCGAAATGACAGGGTTGCTTGGCTACACCTTC
CDR3 protein: CASSEMTGLLGYTF

clone size: -
D gene: TRBD2
V gene: TRBV5-8
J gene: TRBJ2-1
CDR3 DNA: TGTGCCAGCGTCCTAGCGGGAGCAGATGAGCAGTTCTTC
CDR3 protein: CASVLAGADEQFF

clone size: few
D gene: -
V gene: TRBV18
J gene: TRBJ2-7
CDR3 DNA: TGTGCCAGCTCCCCGTCCGTAGGGGCGGTTTACGAGCAGTACTTC
CDR3 protein: CASSPSVGAVYEQYF

clone size: -
D gene: -
V gene: TRBV28
J gene: TRBJ1-6
CDR3 DNA: TGTGCCAGCGTGTCGGGATTCTCCTATAATTCACCCCTCCACTTT
CDR3 protein: CASVSGFSYNSPLHF

clone size: few
D gene: TRBD1
V gene: TRBV5-5
J gene: TRBJ2-5
CDR3 DNA: TGTGCCAGCAGCTTACAGGGGGCGGAGACCCAGTACTTC
CDR3 protein: CASSLQGAETQYF

clone size: once
D gene: TRBD2
V gene: TRBV18
J gene: TRBJ2-3
CDR3 DNA: TGTGCCAGCTCAAAAGTAAGACTAGCGGTCACAGATACGCAGTATTTT
CDR3 protein: CASSKVRLAVTDTQYF

clone size: -
D gene: TRBD2
V gene: TRBV19
J gene: TRBJ2-3
CDR3 DNA: TGTGCCAGTAGTACTCGACTGACTAGCGGGGCAACAGATACGCAGTATTTT
CDR3 protein: CASSTRLTSGATDTQYF

clone size: -
D gene: TRBD2
V gene: TRBV5-5
J gene: TRBJ2-1
CDR3 DNA: TGTGCCAGCAGCACCGGGACTAGCGGTTACAATGAGCAGTTCTTC
CDR3 protein: CASSTGTSGYNEQFF

clone size: few
D gene: -
V gene: TRBV30
J gene: TRBJ2-3
CDR3 DNA: TGTGCCTGGAGTCGGGGTAATACTGAGCAAACAGATACGCAGTATTTT
CDR3 protein: CAWSRGNTEQTDTQYF

clone size: -
D gene: TRBD1
V gene: TRBV7-9
J gene: TRBJ2-7
CDR3 DNA: TGTGCCAGCAGCCATTTGGGGCGCGCGACAGGGGTTTACGAGCAGTACTTC
CDR3 protein: CASSHLGRATGVYEQYF

clone size: -
D gene: -
V gene: TRBV5-1
J gene: TRBJ2-1
CDR3 DNA: TGCGCCAGCAGCTTGGTAGAAAATGAGCAGTTCTTC
CDR3 protein: CASSLVENEQFF

clone size: -
D gene: -
V gene: TRBV2
J gene: TRBJ2-7
CDR3 DNA: TGTGCCAGCAGTGTTGACGGGAAAAACTACGAGCAGTACTTC
CDR3 protein: CASSVDGKNYEQYF

clone size: -
D gene: TRBD1
V gene: TRBV5-1
J gene: TRBJ2-3
CDR3 DNA: TGCGCCAGCAGCTTATCGGGACAGGGCACAGATACGCAGTATTTT
CDR3 protein: CASSLSGQGTDTQYF

clone size: -
D gene: -
V gene: TRBV11-2
J gene: TRBJ1-6
CDR3 DNA: TGTGCCAGCAGCTTAGTAGAGGGGGCACCCCTCCACTTT
CDR3 protein: CASSLVEGAPLHF

clone size: -
D gene: TRBD1
V gene: TRBV29-1
J gene: TRBJ2-1
CDR3 DNA: TGCAGCGTTGATCGACAGGGGTGGTTGAGGGAGCAGTTCTTC
CDR3 protein: CSVDRQGWLREQFF

clone size: -
D gene: TRBD1
V gene: TRBV30
J gene: TRBJ2-7
CDR3 DNA: TGTGCCTGGGACCGGGACAGGGGTTCCTACGAGCAGTACTTC
CDR3 protein: CAWDRDRGSYEQYF

clone size: -
D gene: TRBD1
V gene: TRBV5-4
J gene: TRBJ2-2
CDR3 DNA: TGTGCCAGCAGCTTCCGACAGGGGACCGGGGAGCTGTTTTTT
CDR3 protein: CASSFRQGTGELFF

clone size: few
D gene: -
V gene: TRBV18
J gene: TRBJ2-5
CDR3 DNA: TGTGCCAGCTCACCGATGGGCGAGACCCAGTACTTC
CDR3 protein: CASSPMGETQYF

clone size: -
D gene: TRBD1
V gene: TRBV27
J gene: TRBJ1-4
CDR3 DNA: TGTGCCAGCAGTACCGTGACAGGGGCGCGGGAAAAACTGTTTTTT
CDR3 protein: CASSTVTGAREKLFF

clone size: -
D gene: -
V gene: TRBV7-9
J gene: TRBJ1-4
CDR3 DNA: TGTGCCAGCAGCCAAGTGGAGGGCGCGTACGGAAAACTGTTTTTT
CDR3 protein: CASSQVEGAYGKLFF

clone size: -
D gene: TRBD1
V gene: TRBV6-5
J gene: TRBJ2-7
CDR3 DNA: TGTGCCAGCCACCTTGGACAGGGAGATTACGAGCAGTACTTC
CDR3 protein: CASHLGQGDYEQYF

clone size: -
D gene: -
V gene: TRBV19
J gene: TRBJ1-2
CDR3 DNA: TGTGCCAGTTCCAGGTCCTATGGCTACACCTTC
CDR3 protein: CASSRSYGYTF

clone size: -
D gene: TRBD2
V gene: TRBV10-3
J gene: TRBJ2-7
CDR3 DNA: TGTGCCATCAGTGAGCTTCGGGCGGGAGTCGACGAGCAGTACTTC
CDR3 protein: CAISELRAGVDEQYF

clone size: -
D gene: -
V gene: TRBV5-1
J gene: TRBJ2-5
CDR3 DNA: TGCGCCAGCAGCTATGGACAGCGCCTAGAGACCCAGTACTTC
CDR3 protein: CASSYGQRLETQYF

clone size: -
D gene: TRBD1
V gene: TRBV6-5
J gene: TRBJ2-7
CDR3 DNA: TGTGCCAGCACCAGGACAGGCTCCTACGAGCAGTACTTC
CDR3 protein: CASTRTGSYEQYF

clone size: -
D gene: -
V gene: TRBV2
J gene: TRBJ2-4
CDR3 DNA: TGTGCCAGCAGCCCAAAAAACATTCAGTACTTC
CDR3 protein: CASSPKNIQYF

clone size: -
D gene: -
V gene: TRBV19
J gene: TRBJ1-1
CDR3 DNA: TGTGCCAGTAGTATCGGGGGTTTCACTGAAGCTTTCTTT
CDR3 protein: CASSIGGFTEAFF